The rows below give T cell receptor beta chains drawn from one sample of a study of blood T cell repertoires in COVID-19. Sequencing was performed with immunoSEQ multiplex PCR; in TCRdb, only in-frame clones are kept and a portion is missing. The profile shows about 65,000 clones, roughly four fifths of them singletons. Material for sequencing was peripheral blood. The receptors shown here come from a man older than 75 with acute or convalescent COVID-19. Both conserved end residues are part of each CDR3. A D gene is named only where the DNA matches it firmly. Rows give clone size only sometimes, using once, few, many, or a class for an expanded clone.

CDR3nt	CDR3aa	abundance	j_gene	d_gene	v_gene
TGTGCCAGCAGAAAGGGGGGGGATACTAACTATGGCTACACCTTC	CASRKGGDTNYGYTF	NA	TRBJ1-2	NA	TRBV2
TGTGCCAGCAGTTTATCTAGGGTTTTGGGGAGTACGCAGTATTTT	CASSLSRVLGSTQYF	once	TRBJ2-3	NA	TRBV27
TGTGCCAGCAGCCTAGCGGGGGGGTCCTACGAGCAGTACTTC	CASSLAGGSYEQYF	NA	TRBJ2-7	TRBD2	TRBV6-5
TGCGCCAGCAGCCGGCAACAGGGGGATCTAGCGGGGGACTCCTACGAGCAGTACTTC	CASSRQQGDLAGDSYEQYF	NA	TRBJ2-7	TRBD2	TRBV4-1
TGTGCCAGCAGCCAAGTAACCGGGACAGGTGGAAACACCATATATTTT	CASSQVTGTGGNTIYF	NA	TRBJ1-3	TRBD1	TRBV4-2
TGTGCCATCAGTGAGTCAATAGGGGGATGGGATGGCTACACCTTC	CAISESIGGWDGYTF	NA	TRBJ1-2	NA	TRBV10-3
TGTGCCAGCAACGCAGGGCTGACCGCCGAGCAGTACTTC	CASNAGLTAEQYF	NA	TRBJ2-7	NA	TRBV6-5
TGTGCCAGCAGCCAGGCGGGGGCGCGGGGGACTGAAGCTTTCTTT	CASSQAGARGTEAFF	NA	TRBJ1-1	NA	TRBV3-1/TRBV3-2
TGTGCCAGCAGTTACGATGGACTAGCGGGGGACCTACCGTTCTTC	CASSYDGLAGDLPFF	NA	TRBJ2-1	TRBD2	TRBV6-5
TGCGCCAGCAGTTTACTAGCGGGGGGGTACAATGAGCAGTTCTTC	CASSLLAGGYNEQFF	few	TRBJ2-1	TRBD2	TRBV10-2
TGTGCCAGCAGCCCGGGACAGGCCGGTAGTTCGGCCCAGCATTTT	CASSPGQAGSSAQHF	NA	TRBJ1-5	TRBD1	TRBV7-2
TGTGCCAGCAGCCAGTACGTGGGACAGGATAATGAAAAACTGTTTTTT	CASSQYVGQDNEKLFF	NA	TRBJ1-4	TRBD1	TRBV3-1/TRBV3-2
TGTGCCAGCAGTGAAGCAGTAAAAATGGGGACAGGGCGCGCCTACGAGCAGTACTTC	CASSEAVKMGTGRAYEQYF	many	TRBJ2-7	TRBD1	TRBV2
TGCAGCGTTGAAGGAGGCAGGGGTGTCCATGGCTACACCTTC	CSVEGGRGVHGYTF	NA	TRBJ1-2	NA	TRBV29-1
TGTGCCAGCAGCGCGACTAGCGGGGCTTCCTACGAGCAGTACTTC	CASSATSGASYEQYF	NA	TRBJ2-7	TRBD2	TRBV3-1/TRBV3-2
TGCGCCAGCAGTTGGACGGGACAGAGCTCTAATTCACCCCTCCACTTT	CASSWTGQSSNSPLHF	NA	TRBJ1-6	TRBD1	TRBV5-1
TGTGCCAGCTCGCGGACAGGTGGGACCACTGAAGCTTTCTTT	CASSRTGGTTEAFF	NA	TRBJ1-1	TRBD1	TRBV6-5
TGTGCCAGCAGTCGTCGTAGGGGCCCCACGGGCACAGATACGCAGTATTTT	CASSRRRGPTGTDTQYF	NA	TRBJ2-3	NA	TRBV25-1
TGTGCCAGCTCACCCCCGGACAGGATTATGATTGGCTACACCTTC	CASSPPDRIMIGYTF	NA	TRBJ1-2	TRBD1	TRBV18
TGCGCCTCGGGACGGGGTGCGGGGTCCGATACGCAGTATTTT	CASGRGAGSDTQYF	NA	TRBJ2-3	NA	TRBV10-1
TGTGCCAGCAGCTCAGGGGGAGCGAATCAGCCCCAGCATTTT	CASSSGGANQPQHF	NA	TRBJ1-5	TRBD1	TRBV7-9
TGTGCCAGCTCACCACCTTCGCTAACCCGCCAAGAGACCCAGTACTTC	CASSPPSLTRQETQYF	NA	TRBJ2-5	NA	TRBV18
TGTGCCAGCAGTGACGATACTAGCGGAGAAAGACAGTTCTTC	CASSDDTSGERQFF	NA	TRBJ2-1	TRBD2	TRBV6-1
TGTGCCAGCAGCTTTGGGGAGAGCTCCTACAATGAGCAGTTCTTC	CASSFGESSYNEQFF	NA	TRBJ2-1	NA	TRBV7-9
TGTGCCAGCAGTCCCGGGACAGCTGGAAACACCATATATTTT	CASSPGTAGNTIYF	few	TRBJ1-3	TRBD1	TRBV6-5
TGTGCTAGTGGTCTCAGTAATTCACCCCTCCACTTT	CASGLSNSPLHF	few	TRBJ1-6	NA	TRBV12-5
TGCAGCGTGAACAGGGGCTACGAGCAGTACTTC	CSVNRGYEQYF	NA	TRBJ2-7	TRBD1	TRBV29-1
TGTGCCAGCAGCCTCAGTTGGGGGGGAAATCAGCCCCAGCATTTT	CASSLSWGGNQPQHF	NA	TRBJ1-5	NA	TRBV5-6
TGCAGCGTTACAGGGATTTCCTACGAGCAGTACTTC	CSVTGISYEQYF	NA	TRBJ2-7	NA	TRBV29-1
TGTGCCAGCAGCCAAGGTGGACCGGGGGGCACAGATACGCAGTATTTT	CASSQGGPGGTDTQYF	NA	TRBJ2-3	NA	TRBV11-3
TGCGCCAGCAGTGAGTCCCAGGGGATGACCAAAGAGACCCAGTACTTC	CASSESQGMTKETQYF	NA	TRBJ2-5	NA	TRBV10-1
TGTGCCAGCAGTTTTACTAGCGGGGAGTCCTACGAGCAGTACTTC	CASSFTSGESYEQYF	NA	TRBJ2-7	TRBD2	TRBV28
TGTGCCAGCGGCGAGACCCGGGGGGATACGCAGTATTTT	CASGETRGDTQYF	NA	TRBJ2-3	NA	TRBV2
TGTGCCAGCAGCCCTGACACCCAAGAGACCCAGTACTTC	CASSPDTQETQYF	NA	TRBJ2-5	NA	TRBV6-1
TGTGCCAGCTCACCACCCACCCAGGGCTCCTACAATGAGCAGTTCTTC	CASSPPTQGSYNEQFF	NA	TRBJ2-1	NA	TRBV18
TGTGCCAGCCTACCGACAGGGATTGGCAATCAGCCCCAGCATTTT	CASLPTGIGNQPQHF	NA	TRBJ1-5	TRBD1	TRBV2
TGCGCCAGCAGCATCCCGCAGGGGCTAGTCACAGATACGCAGTATTTT	CASSIPQGLVTDTQYF	NA	TRBJ2-3	NA	TRBV4-1
TGTGCCAGCAGCCGCAGACAGGGTTACGAGCAGTACTTC	CASSRRQGYEQYF	NA	TRBJ2-7	TRBD1	TRBV7-2
TGTGCCAGCAGCTTGGAGAGGCGGAATCAGCCCCAGCATTTT	CASSLERRNQPQHF	NA	TRBJ1-5	NA	TRBV7-2
TGTGCCAGCAGCTTATTCATGTCGAGCTCCTACAATGAGCAGTTCTTC	CASSLFMSSSYNEQFF	few	TRBJ2-1	NA	TRBV7-3
TGTGCCAGCAGGACGCTTCGGGACAGATTAGGCTACACCTTC	CASRTLRDRLGYTF	NA	TRBJ1-2	TRBD1	TRBV2
TGTGCCAGCAGTGCGAGGCTTATGAACACTGAAGCTTTCTTT	CASSARLMNTEAFF	NA	TRBJ1-1	NA	TRBV2
TGTGCCAGCAGTGTCCTCGGTACGGGCGGGACTGAAGCTTTCTTT	CASSVLGTGGTEAFF	NA	TRBJ1-1	NA	TRBV25-1